The clone carrying this T cell receptor delta chain was counted a few times. A clone one base away is much larger, so this may be a read error. This sample is drawn from a study of gamma-delta chains in newborns, infants, children. In the study overall: Microbial exposure reportedly drives polyclonal innate γδ T cell expansion after birth.

Germline CDR1 and CDR2: GEAIGNYY and EKD. The CDR3 runs 20 residues. V trimming: 0 bases; J trimming: 1 base; junction bases outside the gene matches: 8. TCRdb re-processed the reads using CATT. The sample comprises approximately 5,400 delta-chain clones, 0.4% to 0.45% of which are singletons, and 14% rests with the top ten. What was sequenced was blood. The rearrangement uses TRDV2 and TRDJ3; 10 positions match TRDD3. The receptor was isolated from a child who was a newborn, infant or young child, either healthy, febrile or measles-vaccinated (not recorded which). The DNA of the CDR3 is TGTGCCTGTGACACCGTACTGGGGGATCCGAGATCCTGGGACACCCGACAGATGTTTTTC. Protein product: CACDTVLGDPRSWDTRQMFF.